Sequencing of this T cell receptor (beta chain) was carried out in a study of Graves' ophthalmopathy and Graves' hyperthyroidism. Overall study results and limits: Most thyroid clonotypes expanded beyond 0.001 frequency were also found in blood.

If patients had other autoimmune diseases, uncontrolled infections, pregnancy or lactation, they were excluded. Thyroid ultrasound, orbital computed tomography, TRAb, serum thyroxine and clinical symptoms formed the basis of diagnosis. The V gene's germline CDR1 is DFQATT and CDR2 SNEGSKA (reference sequence). V was pared by 4 bases and J by 2 bases, with 18 bases between. CDR3 size: 16 residues. This clonotype was seen a few times. Its cognate antigen is unknown. From RNA, the CDR3 regions of TCR beta chains were amplified and sequenced. The library came from an HTBI-primed first-round RT-PCR and a second-round multiplex PCR. Each CDR3 protein is one row after TCRdb ran MiXCR on the multiplex PCR reads. The sample holds almost 750,000 distinct CDR3 sequences, 35% to 50% seen once.

This chain joins TRBV20-1 and TRBJ1-5; the D gene is possibly TRBD1 (6 bases). The TCR was taken from an adult man with Graves' ophthalmopathy. Material: peripheral blood. The CDR3 spells CSAKGGRGMGNQPQHF. In DNA, the CDR3 is TGCAGTGCTAAAGGGGGTCGGGGTATGGGCAATCAGCCCCAGCATTTT.